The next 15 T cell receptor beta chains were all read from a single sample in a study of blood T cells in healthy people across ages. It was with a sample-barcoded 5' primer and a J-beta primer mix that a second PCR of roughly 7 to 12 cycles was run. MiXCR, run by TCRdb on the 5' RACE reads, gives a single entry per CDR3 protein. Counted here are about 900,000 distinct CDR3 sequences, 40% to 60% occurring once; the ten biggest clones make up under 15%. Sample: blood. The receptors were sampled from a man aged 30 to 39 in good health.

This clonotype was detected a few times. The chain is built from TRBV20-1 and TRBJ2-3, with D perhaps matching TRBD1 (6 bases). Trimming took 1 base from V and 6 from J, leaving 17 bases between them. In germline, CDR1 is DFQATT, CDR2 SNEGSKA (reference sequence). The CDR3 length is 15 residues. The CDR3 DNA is TGCAGTGCTAGAGGACAGGCAGGGTCATCGGATACGCAGTATTTT. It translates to CSARGQAGSSDTQYF.

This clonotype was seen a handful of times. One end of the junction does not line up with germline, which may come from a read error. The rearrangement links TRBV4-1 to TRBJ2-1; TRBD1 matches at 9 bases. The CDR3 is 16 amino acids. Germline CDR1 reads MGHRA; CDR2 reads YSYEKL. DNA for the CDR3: TGCGCCAGCAGCGAAGATACAGGGGGCAGGTACAATGAGCAGTTCTTC. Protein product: CASSEDTGGRYNEQFF.

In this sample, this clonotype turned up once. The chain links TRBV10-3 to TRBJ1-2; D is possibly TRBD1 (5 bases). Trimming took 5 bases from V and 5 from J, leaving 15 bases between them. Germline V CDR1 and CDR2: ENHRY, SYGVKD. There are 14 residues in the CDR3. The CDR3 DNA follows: TGTGCCATCAGTAACACCGGGACTGCATATGGCTACACCTTC. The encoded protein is CAISNTGTAYGYTF.

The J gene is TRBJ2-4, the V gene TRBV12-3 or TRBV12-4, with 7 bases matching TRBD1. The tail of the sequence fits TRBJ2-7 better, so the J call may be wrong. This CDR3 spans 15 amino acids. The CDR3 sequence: CASGRGQFPFGEQYF. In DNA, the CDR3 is TGTGCCAGCGGCCGGGGACAGTTTCCGTTTGGCGAGCAGTACTTC.

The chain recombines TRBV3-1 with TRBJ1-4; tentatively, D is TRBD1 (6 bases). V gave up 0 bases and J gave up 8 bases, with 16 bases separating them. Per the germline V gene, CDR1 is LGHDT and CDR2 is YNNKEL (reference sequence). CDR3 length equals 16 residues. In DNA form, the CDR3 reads TGTGCCAGCAGCCAAGAGTTGGGGCAGGGGAGAGAAAAACTGTTTTTT. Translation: CASSQELGQGREKLFF.

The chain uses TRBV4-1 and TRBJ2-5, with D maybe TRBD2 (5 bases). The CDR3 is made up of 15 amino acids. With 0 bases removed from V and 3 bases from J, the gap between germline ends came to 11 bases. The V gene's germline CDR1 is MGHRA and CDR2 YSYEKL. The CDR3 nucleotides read TGCGCCAGCAGCCAAGATCGCGCTAGCAAAGAGACCCAGTACTTC. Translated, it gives CASSQDRASKETQYF.

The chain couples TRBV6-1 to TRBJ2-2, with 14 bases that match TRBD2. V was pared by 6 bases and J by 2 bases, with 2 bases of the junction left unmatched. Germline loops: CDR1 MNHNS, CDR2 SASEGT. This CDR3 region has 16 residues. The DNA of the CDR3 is TGTGCCAGCAGGGGACTAGCGGGGGTTAACACCGGGGAGCTGTTTTTT. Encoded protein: CASRGLAGVNTGELFF.

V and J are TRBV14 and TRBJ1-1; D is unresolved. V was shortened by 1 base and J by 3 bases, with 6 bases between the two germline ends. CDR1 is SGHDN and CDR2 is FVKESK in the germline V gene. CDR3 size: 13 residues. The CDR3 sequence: CASSQGVDTEAFF. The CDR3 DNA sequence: TGTGCCAGCAGCCAAGGGGTGGACACTGAAGCTTTCTTT.

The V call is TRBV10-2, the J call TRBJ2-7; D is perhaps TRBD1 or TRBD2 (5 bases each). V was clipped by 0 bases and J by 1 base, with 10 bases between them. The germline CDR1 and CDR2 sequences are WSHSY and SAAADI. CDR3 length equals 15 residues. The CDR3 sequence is CASSESGVASYEQYF. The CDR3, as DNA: TGCGCCAGCAGTGAGTCGGGGGTAGCGTCCTACGAGCAGTACTTC.

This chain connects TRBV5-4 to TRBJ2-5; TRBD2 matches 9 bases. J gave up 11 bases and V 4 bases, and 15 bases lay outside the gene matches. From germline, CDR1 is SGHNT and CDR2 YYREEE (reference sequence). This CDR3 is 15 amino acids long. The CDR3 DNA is TGTGCCAGCAGCATTAGACAAGCGGGGGGCAGGGAGCAGTACTTC. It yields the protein CASSIRQAGGREQYF.

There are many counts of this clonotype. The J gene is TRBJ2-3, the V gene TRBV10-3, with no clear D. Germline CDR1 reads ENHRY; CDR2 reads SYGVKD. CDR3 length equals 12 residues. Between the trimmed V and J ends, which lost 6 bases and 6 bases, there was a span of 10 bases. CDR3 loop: CAISDRRDTQYF. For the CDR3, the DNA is TGTGCCATCAGCGACCGGCGGGATACGCAGTATTTT.

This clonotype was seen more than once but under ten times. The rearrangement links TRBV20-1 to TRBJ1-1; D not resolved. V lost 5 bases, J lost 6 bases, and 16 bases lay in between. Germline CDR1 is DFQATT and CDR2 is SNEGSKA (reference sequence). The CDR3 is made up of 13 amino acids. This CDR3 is CSAGLGGWAEAFF. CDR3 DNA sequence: TGCAGTGCTGGCTTGGGCGGCTGGGCTGAAGCTTTCTTT.

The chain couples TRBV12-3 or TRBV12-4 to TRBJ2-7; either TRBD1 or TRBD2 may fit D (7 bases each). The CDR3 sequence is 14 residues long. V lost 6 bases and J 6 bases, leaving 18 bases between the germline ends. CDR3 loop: CASSTSETGSEQYF. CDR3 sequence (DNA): TGTGCCAGCAGCACTAGCGAGACAGGGTCCGAGCAGTACTTC.

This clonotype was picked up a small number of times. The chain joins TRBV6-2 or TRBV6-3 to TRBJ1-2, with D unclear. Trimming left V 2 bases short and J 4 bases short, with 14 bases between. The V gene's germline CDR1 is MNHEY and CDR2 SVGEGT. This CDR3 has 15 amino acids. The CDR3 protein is CASSYDARRSYGYTF. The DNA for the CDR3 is TGTGCCAGCAGTTACGACGCCAGACGGTCCTATGGCTACACCTTC.

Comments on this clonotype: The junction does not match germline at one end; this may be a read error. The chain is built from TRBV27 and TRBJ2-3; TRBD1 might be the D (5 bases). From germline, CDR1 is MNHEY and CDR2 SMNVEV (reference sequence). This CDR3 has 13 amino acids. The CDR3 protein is CTSSWGVRSAQYF. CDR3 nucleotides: TGTACCAGCAGCTGGGGCGTGAGGTCCGCGCAGTATTTT.